This T cell receptor beta chain was recorded in a study of CD8+ T cells in alopecia areata. Turning to the study itself: Tofacitinib exposure lasted 6 to 18 months, followed by 6 months off drug. Findings of the study overall: Baseline CD8+ expansion's link to response remains uncertain, as there was one nonresponder. Administration of tofacitinib significantly diminished scalp clonality and expanded CD8+ clones within the top 100.

Treatment indicated: oral pan-JAK inhibitor, 5-10 mg twice daily. As concerns this clone: The antigen remains undetermined.

V gave up 2 bases and J gave up 3 bases, with 1 base separating them. The CDR3 runs to 12 residues. Germline CDR1 is SNHLY and CDR2 is FYNNEI. RNA was extracted and reverse transcribed into cDNA as the sequencing template. The method was immunoSEQ multiplex PCR; TCRdb's version includes in-frame clones alone and lacks a portion of them. The sample consists of just over 150,000 clones, about 71% of them appearing once. The source material was CD4+ T cells sorted from blood, sampled at week 4, from a patient treated with tofacitinib. This chain links TRBV2 with TRBJ2-2; D is unclear. This clonotype was sampled from a human donor with alopecia areata. For the CDR3, the DNA is TGTGCCAGCAGTGAATACACCGGGGAGCTGTTTTTT. This gives the protein CASSEYTGELFF.